The 26 T cell receptor beta chains in this list originate from one sample, sequenced in a study of early T cells in non-severe SARS-CoV-2 infection. Using its own MiXCR run on the 5' RACE reads, TCRdb lists one record per CDR3 protein. Seen here are around 82,000 distinct CDR3 sequences, approximately 12% observed once, and the top ten hold approximately 3.6%. Sequencing input: whole blood. Source of these receptors: an adult who was a healthcare worker with PCR-confirmed SARS-CoV-2 infection or an uninfected control (not recorded which).

This clonotype was found many times. The V and J genes are TRBV2 and TRBJ2-3; 8 nucleotides align to TRBD2. V was clipped by 3 bases and J by 3 bases; unmatched bases: 2. This CDR3 has 14 residues. CDR1 is SNHLY, CDR2 FYNNEI, per germline. CDR3 in amino acids: CASSEASGTDTQYF. The CDR3 DNA sequence: TGTGCCAGCAGTGAGGCTAGCGGGACAGATACGCAGTATTTT.

The J gene is TRBJ1-1, the V gene TRBV29-1; 10 bases map to TRBD1. CDR1 is SQVTM and CDR2 is ANQGSEA in the germline V gene. The CDR3 has 14 amino acids. Unmatched junction bases numbered 10, after V lost 7 bases and J lost 5 bases. CDR3: CSAIRDRGSTEAFF. CDR3 nucleotide sequence: TGCAGCGCCATCAGGGACAGGGGTAGTACTGAAGCTTTCTTT.

This clonotype was recorded at least ten times. This chain uses TRBV7-8 with TRBJ1-1, with D uncertain. Germline-derived CDR1 and CDR2 are SGHVS and FQNEAQ. This CDR3 is 15 amino acids long. Trimming took off 2 bases at V and 0 bases at J, with 10 bases between the two ends. The CDR3 DNA reads TGTGCCAGCAGCTTAAGTCCAGGTTTGAACACTGAAGCTTTCTTT. Translation: CASSLSPGLNTEAFF.

The chain employs TRBV5-4 and TRBJ2-3; TRBD2 might be the D (5 bases). CDR3 length equals 16 residues. CDR1 is SGHNT, CDR2 YYREEE, per germline (reference sequence). Trimming left V 4 bases short and J 4 bases short, with 19 bases between. The CDR3 reads CASSSRRQAKADTQYF. As DNA, the CDR3 is TGTGCCAGCAGCAGCCGGAGGCAGGCAAAGGCAGATACGCAGTATTTT. The variable domain in full, with the rest retrieved from reference TRBV5-4 and TRBJ2-3, is ETGVTQSPTHLIKTRGQQVTLRCSSQSGHNTVSWYQQALGQGPQFIFQYYREEENGRGNFPPRFSGLQFPNYSSELNVNALELDDSALYLCASSSRRQAKADTQYFGPGTRLTVL.

In its sample, this clonotype was seen a few times. The V and J genes are TRBV20-1 and TRBJ2-7; D ambiguous. Looked up from germline, CDR1 is DFQATT and CDR2 is SNEGSKA (reference sequence). The CDR3 sequence is 10 residues long. The V end lost 1 base, the J end lost 2 bases, and 0 bases lay between the germline ends. The CDR3: CSARAYEQYF. The CDR3 region has the DNA TGCAGTGCTAGAGCCTACGAGCAGTACTTC.

This chain connects TRBV5-5 to TRBJ2-7; D tentatively fits TRBD1 or TRBD2 (5 bases each). Trimming removed 4 bases from V and 6 bases from J, with 17 bases in between. Looked up from germline, CDR1 is SGHKS and CDR2 is YYEKEE (reference sequence). The CDR3 is 14 residues long. The CDR3 nucleotides are TGTGCCAGCAGCCTGGGCTGGAAGGGGAGCGAGCAGTACTTC. Translated: CASSLGWKGSEQYF.

V and J are TRBV27 and TRBJ2-3; D is unresolved. V lost 2 bases and J lost 2, with 14 bases in between. The germline V gene encodes CDR1 MNHEY and CDR2 SMNVEV (reference sequence). The CDR3 consists of 16 residues. CDR3 protein: CASSLSVVSFTDTQYF. CDR3 coding DNA: TGTGCCAGCAGTTTAAGTGTGGTCTCCTTCACAGATACGCAGTATTTT.

The rearrangement joins TRBV9 to TRBJ1-2, with D maybe TRBD1 (5 bases). Trimming shortened V by 3 bases and J by 5 bases, and 11 bases separated the two germline ends. CDR1 is SGDLS and CDR2 is YYNGEE in the germline V gene. The CDR3 runs 13 residues. The DNA of the CDR3 is TGTGCCAGCAGCGCAGATACAGGATATGGCTACACCTTC. Amino acid sequence: CASSADTGYGYTF.

The CDR3 DNA reads TGTGCCAGCAGCTCAGAAGGACTAGCGGAACTCTCCTACAATGAGCAGTTCTTC. This gives the protein CASSSEGLAELSYNEQFF. The chain carries TRBV7-9 and TRBJ2-1; 10 nucleotides line up with TRBD2. The V gene end was trimmed by 4 bases and the J gene end by 0 bases; junction bases not matched to a gene: 9. Per the germline V gene, CDR1 is SEHNR and CDR2 is FQNEAQ (reference sequence). The CDR3 totals 18 residues.

This clonotype was seen many times. This chain uses TRBV2 with TRBJ2-1, with a tentative D call TRBD2 (5 bases). The CDR3 length is 14 residues. The germline V and J ends were trimmed by 6 bases and 3 bases, with 12 bases remaining between them. Germline V gene lookup returns CDR1 SNHLY and CDR2 FYNNEI. The CDR3 here is CASRSRVFYNEQFF. In DNA form, the CDR3 reads TGTGCCAGCAGATCGCGGGTTTTCTACAATGAGCAGTTCTTC.

The sample holds a few counts of this clonotype. CDR3 DNA: TGCAGCGTTGAAGCCTCCCTCCAGGGCGGAGGGTACGAGCAGTACTTC. It codes for CSVEASLQGGGYEQYF. The chain combines TRBV29-1 with TRBJ2-7; D possibly corresponds to TRBD2 (6 bases). CDR1 and CDR2 (germline): SQVTM, ANQGSEA. Deletions cut 1 base from V and 4 bases from J, with 20 bases between. The CDR3 runs to 16 residues.

The genes are TRBV29-1 and TRBJ2-2, with D perhaps matching TRBD2 (5 bases). Germline V gene sequence: CDR1 SQVTM, CDR2 ANQGSEA. CDR3 length equals 11 residues. V was shortened by 4 bases and J by 7 bases, with 7 bases between the two germline ends. In nucleotides, the CDR3 is TGCAGCGTTGTCGCGGGCGGGGAGCTGTTTTTT. It encodes CSVVAGGELFF.

This clonotype was counted a few times. CDR3 nucleotide sequence: TGTGCCAGCAGCTTAGGCTGGGGAGAGAATGAGCAGTTCTTC. It codes for CASSLGWGENEQFF. This chain joins TRBV13 and TRBJ2-1; possible D gene TRBD2, 5 bases. The CDR3 consists of 14 residues. V lost 0 bases and J lost 7, with 10 bases in between. Germline CDR1 is PRHDT and CDR2 is FYEKMQ (reference sequence).

The V call is TRBV10-1, the J call TRBJ2-3, with 8 bases lining up with TRBD2. Germline V gene data show CDR1 as WNHNN and CDR2 as SYGVQD (reference sequence). With 2 bases clipped from V and 1 base from J, the junction kept 5 bases outside the gene matches. This CDR3 has 16 amino acids. The CDR3 sequence: CASSEMSGRGTDTQYF. In DNA form, the CDR3 reads TGCGCCAGCAGTGAGATGAGCGGGAGAGGCACAGATACGCAGTATTTT.

In DNA, the CDR3 is TGTGCCAGCAGCGTAGGGGTGAGCGAGCAGTACTTC. Translating it yields CASSVGVSEQYF. The V and J genes are TRBV9 and TRBJ2-7, with unresolved D. Trimming removed 0 bases at V and 6 bases at J, with 7 bases between. Germline CDR1 and CDR2: SGDLS and YYNGEE. CDR3 length: 12 residues.

The chain is built from TRBV5-4 and TRBJ1-6; weak D call: TRBD1 (5 bases). V was pared by 4 bases and J by 6 bases, with 14 bases between. From germline, CDR1 is SGHNT and CDR2 YYREEE (reference sequence). The CDR3 runs to 15 residues. CDR3 sequence (DNA): TGTGCCAGCAGCGGCGGGACGGCCGGTAATTCACCCCTCCACTTT. This codes for CASSGGTAGNSPLHF.

This clonotype was recorded a few times. The chain carries TRBV27 and TRBJ1-4; D gene unclear. V dropped 3 bases and J dropped 0 bases, with 5 bases sitting between them. Germline values: CDR1 MNHEY, CDR2 SMNVEV (reference sequence). The CDR3 consists of 14 residues. This CDR3 is CASSFGSTNEKLFF. CDR3 coding DNA: TGTGCCAGCAGTTTCGGATCAACTAATGAAAAACTGTTTTTT.

V usage is TRBV20-1 and J usage is TRBJ2-1; the match to TRBD1 covers 8 bases. Germline lookup yields CDR1 DFQATT and CDR2 SNEGSKA (reference sequence). The V segment lost 3 bases and the J segment 9 bases; nucleotides outside the gene matches: 13. The CDR3 covers 15 residues. The CDR3 coding sequence is TGCAGTGCTAGGGTTCCAACGGGACAGGCGGGTGAGCAGTTCTTC. Its translation is CSARVPTGQAGEQFF.

This chain joins TRBV28 and TRBJ2-1, with 10 bases aligning to TRBD2. V lost 6 bases and J lost 10; bases outside the gene matches: 9. This CDR3 spans 14 amino acids. Germline V gives CDR1 MDHEN, CDR2 SYDVKM. The CDR3 region has the DNA TGTGCCAGCAGGATAGCGGGAGGCATTAAGGAGCAGTTCTTC. It is translated as CASRIAGGIKEQFF.

This clonotype was counted many times. The chain combines TRBV29-1 with TRBJ2-3; D is unclear. There are 11 residues in the CDR3. The germline V gene has CDR1 SQVTM and CDR2 ANQGSEA. V lost 3 bases, J lost 0 bases, and 1 base lay in between. This CDR3 is CSVDSTDTQYF. The CDR3 nucleotides read TGCAGCGTTGACAGCACAGATACGCAGTATTTT.

This clonotype came up a few times. V is TRBV12-5 and J is TRBJ1-3; TRBD1 matches at 8 bases. CDR1 and CDR2 from the germline V gene are LGHNT and FRNRAP. CDR3 size: 16 residues. Trimming cost V 7 bases and J 0 bases; bases outside gene matches: 8. DNA for the CDR3: TGTGCTAGTGCCGCCGGGACAGGATTCTCTGGAAACACCATATATTTT. Protein product: CASAAGTGFSGNTIYF.

This chain connects TRBV5-1 to TRBJ2-7; possible D gene TRBD1, 5 bases. Deletions cut 4 bases from V and 1 base from J, with 15 bases between. The CDR3 has 15 residues. Germline lookup yields CDR1 SGHRS and CDR2 YFSETQ. DNA for the CDR3: TGCGCCAGCAGCACCCCTGGGGCCCGTTCCTACGAGCAGTACTTC. Its translation: CASSTPGARSYEQYF.

The chain recombines TRBV28 with TRBJ2-7; 9 nucleotides align to TRBD1. Germline V gene lookup returns CDR1 MDHEN and CDR2 SYDVKM. The CDR3 runs to 15 residues. V lost 2 bases and J lost 0; bases outside the gene matches: 2. This chain's CDR3 is CASSLGTGSSYEQYF. In DNA, the CDR3 is TGTGCCAGCAGTTTAGGGACAGGGAGCTCCTACGAGCAGTACTTC.

This clonotype was counted between two and nine times. The chain is built from TRBV29-1 and TRBJ2-1; no reliable D call. The CDR3 totals 11 residues. CDR1 SQVTM and CDR2 ANQGSEA come from the germline V gene. V was pared by 3 bases and J by 4 bases, with 4 bases between. The CDR3 is CSVDGYNEQFF. CDR3 nucleotide sequence: TGCAGCGTTGACGGATACAATGAGCAGTTCTTC.

This clonotype has ten or more counts. The V gene is TRBV7-9, the J gene TRBJ2-3; 7 positions match TRBD1. Germline values: CDR1 SEHNR, CDR2 FQNEAQ (reference sequence). The CDR3 spans 15 residues. The ends lost 4 bases at V and 2 bases at J; junction bases unmatched: 6. In nucleotides, the CDR3 is TGTGCCAGCAGCTCGTGGACAGGCCTCACAGATACGCAGTATTTT. Its protein product is CASSSWTGLTDTQYF.

This clonotype came up many times. The chain carries TRBV29-1 and TRBJ2-5; TRBD1 aligns across 9 bases. CDR3 length: 14 amino acids. The V gene end was trimmed by 7 bases and the J gene end by 5 bases; junction bases not matched to a gene: 11. CDR1 SQVTM and CDR2 ANQGSEA come from the germline V gene. Written as DNA, the CDR3 is TGCAGCGCGACGGGAACAGGGGGCCGGGAGACCCAGTACTTC. Translating it yields CSATGTGGRETQYF.